What follows describes a single T cell receptor (beta chain). What it binds is unknown. The data were obtained in a study of cytomegalovirus exposure and HLA in healthy donors. The study's findings and limits: Upon later analysis, HLA-associated TCR beta chains proved more clonally expanded than other, equally common chains. Later analysis demonstrated an association between a missense DCLRE1C variant and TCR beta V- and J-gene trimming. Published work reported that the classifier diagnosed cytomegalovirus status with high specificity and sensitivity.

Primers: 60 Vbeta forward and 13 Jbeta reverse. Libraries were prepared by immunoSEQ multiplex PCR; TCRdb keeps only in-frame clonotypes and omits some of them. The profile covers 65,000 to 95,000 clones, with approximately 80% appearing a single time and about 3.1% taken by the ten largest. Material for sequencing was PBMCs. This TCR came from a man in his fifties in good health and CMV-seronegative.

In DNA, the CDR3 is TGTGCCAGCAGTGCGCCCCCAGCGAAAACAGATACGCAGTATTTT. This sequence encodes CASSAPPAKTDTQYF. The chain joins TRBV6-1 to TRBJ2-3; D remains ambiguous. The CDR3 contains 15 residues. V lost 4 bases, J lost 3 bases, and 14 bases lay in between. CDR1 is MNHNS and CDR2 is SASEGT in the germline V gene.